The next 4 T cell receptor beta chains were all read from a single sample in a study of technical replicates of blood from several donors. Measured with immunoSEQ multiplex PCR; TCRdb has only the in-frame clones, and not every one. The data show around 100,000 clones, roughly 95% seen once. The sequenced sample consisted of T cells isolated from PBMCs. The receptors derive from a human donor in good health.

The chain links TRBV25-1 to TRBJ1-1; D remains ambiguous. Germline lookup yields CDR1 MGHDK and CDR2 SYGVNS. V lost 4 bases and J lost 0, with 15 bases in between. The CDR3 runs to 16 residues. The CDR3 DNA sequence: TGTGCCAGCAGTGTAGGGCGGGGTAGAATGAACACTGAAGCTTTCTTT. Protein sequence: CASSVGRGRMNTEAFF. The full variable domain, in which reference TRBV25-1 and TRBJ1-1 provide the parts outside the CDR3, is EADIYQTPRYLVIGTGKKITLECSQTMGHDKMYWYQQDPGMELHLIHYSYGVNSTEKGDLSSESTVSRIRTEHFPLTLESARPSHTSQYLCASSVGRGRMNTEAFFGQGTRLTVV.

This rearrangement joins TRBV7-6 to TRBJ1-1; the D is unclear. Between the trimmed V and J ends, which lost 4 bases and 0 bases, there was a span of 3 bases. Per the germline V gene, CDR1 is SGHVS and CDR2 is FNYEAQ. This CDR3 is built from 12 residues. The CDR3 loop reads CASSSVNTEAFF. The CDR3 coding sequence is TGTGCCAGCAGCTCAGTGAACACTGAAGCTTTCTTT.

The chain has TRBV9 and TRBJ2-1; D is perhaps TRBD2 (5 bases). This CDR3 spans 19 amino acids. V lost 0 bases, J lost 0 bases, and 19 bases lay in between. The germline V gene has CDR1 SGDLS and CDR2 YYNGEE. This CDR3 is CASSVAPLNERSSYNEQFF. Written as DNA, the CDR3 is TGTGCCAGCAGCGTAGCCCCTTTGAATGAGCGGAGCTCCTACAATGAGCAGTTCTTC.

V and J are TRBV30 and TRBJ1-3; D is perhaps TRBD1 (6 bases). Trimming shortened V by 4 bases and J by 4 bases, and 8 bases separated the two germline ends. The germline CDR1 and CDR2 sequences are GTSNPN and SVGIG (reference sequence). The CDR3 contains 12 residues. The CDR3 nucleotides are TGTGCCTGGATACAGGGAGGAAACACCATATATTTT. This codes for CAWIQGGNTIYF.